Below are 29 T cell receptor beta chains sequenced from a single sample in a study of T cell responses to AZD1222 COVID-19 vaccine. Profiled with immunoSEQ multiplex PCR; TCRdb holds only in-frame clones, not every one. This table holds 120,000 to 150,000 clones, approximately 89% found once. The sample here was peripheral blood, taken on day 0 of AZD1222 vaccination. These receptor sequences come from an adult in good health.

The sample holds one count of this clone. This chain links TRBV10-1 with TRBJ2-1; 10 nucleotides match TRBD1. The CDR3 runs to 15 residues. From germline, CDR1 is WNHNN and CDR2 SYGVQD (reference sequence). The trim removed 6 bases at V and 6 bases at J, leaving 8 bases unmatched. This CDR3 is CASRPDRGRVNEQFF. Here the CDR3 DNA reads TGCGCCAGCAGGCCAGACAGGGGGCGAGTCAATGAGCAGTTCTTC.

This rearrangement joins TRBV4-2 to TRBJ1-4; maybe TRBD1 (5 bases). The CDR3 totals 16 residues. The germline V and J ends were trimmed by 3 bases and 0 bases, with 11 bases remaining between them. Germline V gene lookup returns CDR1 LGHNA and CDR2 YNFKEQ. CDR3 protein: CASSQARGATNEKLFF. The DNA for the CDR3 is TGTGCCAGCAGCCAGGCAAGGGGTGCAACTAATGAAAAACTGTTTTTT.

The chain links TRBV7-9 to TRBJ2-4; D ambiguous. V was trimmed by 1 base and J by 8 bases, leaving 15 bases between them. This CDR3 spans 15 amino acids. Germline V lookup: CDR1 SEHNR, CDR2 FQNEAQ (reference sequence). In nucleotides, the CDR3 is TGTGCCAGCAGCTTAGGAGTGAGTGTTCGGGACATTCAGTACTTC. Translation: CASSLGVSVRDIQYF.

This clone was seen only a few times. The chain combines TRBV5-1 with TRBJ1-3; 9 bases agree with TRBD1. The germline gives CDR1 SGHRS, CDR2 YFSETQ. Unmatched junction bases numbered 11, after V lost 3 bases and J lost 4 bases. The CDR3 covers 17 residues. The CDR3 DNA is TGCGCCAGCAGCTCTTTTATCGGACAGGGGCTCGGAAACACCATATATTTT. Its protein is CASSSFIGQGLGNTIYF.

The chain joins TRBV28 to TRBJ2-7; 7 bases agree with TRBD1. In germline, CDR1 is MDHEN, CDR2 SYDVKM. V lost 3 bases and J lost 3; bases outside the gene matches: 5. This CDR3 comprises 14 residues. The CDR3 nucleotides are TGTGCCAGCAGTTTCGACAGGGTACTCTACGAGCAGTACTTC. The encoded protein is CASSFDRVLYEQYF.

V is TRBV5-1 and J is TRBJ2-6; D gene uncertain. Germline V gene sequence: CDR1 SGHRS, CDR2 YFSETQ. This CDR3 has 16 amino acids. Trimming removed 1 base at V and 0 bases at J, with 8 bases between. The CDR3 protein is CASSLPMNSGANVLTF. The CDR3, as DNA: TGCGCCAGCAGCTTGCCTATGAACTCTGGGGCCAACGTCCTGACTTTC.

This clone was found once. The chain links TRBV18 to TRBJ2-7, with 8 bases identical to TRBD2. The CDR3 is made up of 15 amino acids. V gave up 0 bases and J gave up 3 bases; unmatched junction bases: 4. Per the germline V gene, CDR1 is KGHSH and CDR2 is LQKENI. CDR3 loop: CASSPPGLDYYEQYF. CDR3 DNA: TGTGCCAGCTCACCACCGGGACTAGATTACTACGAGCAGTACTTC.

The DNA of the CDR3 is TGTGCCAGCAGCAGTTTACAGGGAGCGAATCAGTACTTC. Its protein product is CASSSLQGANQYF. The V call is TRBV6-6, the J call TRBJ2-4; the D gene is possibly TRBD1 (6 bases). Germline V gives CDR1 MNHNY, CDR2 SVGAGI (reference sequence). Trimming shortened V by 6 bases and J by 12 bases, and 18 bases separated the two germline ends. The CDR3 spans 13 residues.

The J gene is TRBJ1-2, the V gene TRBV21-1; TRBD1 is the table's D call, not checked against the DNA. TRBV21-1 is marked as a pseudogene. The CDR3 covers 16 residues. The CDR3 region has the DNA TGTGCCAGCAGCCCTAAGGGACAGGGACGGGCTTTTGGCTACACCTTC. Its translation: CASSPKGQGRAFGYTF.

V gene TRBV7-9 combines with J gene TRBJ1-1; perhaps TRBD1 as D (5 bases). Germline V lookup: CDR1 SEHNR, CDR2 FQNEAQ (reference sequence). The CDR3 is 13 amino acids. Trimming removed 6 bases at V and 1 base at J, with 9 bases between. The CDR3 here is CASRLTGNTEAFF. The DNA of the CDR3 is TGTGCCAGCAGGTTAACAGGGAACACTGAAGCTTTCTTT.

This chain links TRBV28 with TRBJ1-1; 8 bases line up with TRBD1. Trimming removed 0 bases from V and 1 base from J; junction bases left unmatched: 1. Germline V gives CDR1 MDHEN, CDR2 SYDVKM. The CDR3 extends over 15 amino acids. CDR3 residues: CASSLWDRENTEAFF. The CDR3 nucleotides read TGTGCCAGCAGTTTATGGGACAGGGAGAACACTGAAGCTTTCTTT.

This clone was recorded only once. The genes are TRBV29-1 and TRBJ2-5; 9 nucleotides match TRBD1. V was clipped by 6 bases and J by 4 bases; unmatched bases: 9. The CDR3 is 14 amino acids. Germline-derived CDR1 and CDR2 are SQVTM and ANQGSEA. The CDR3 nucleotides read TGCAGCGTAGCCACAGGGGGCGCGGGAGAGACCCAGTACTTC. This codes for CSVATGGAGETQYF. Filled out from reference TRBV29-1 and TRBJ2-5, the complete variable domain reads SAVISQKPSRDICQRGTSLTIQCQVDSQVTMMFWYRQQPGQSLTLIATANQGSEATYESGFVIDKFPISRPNLTFSTLTVSNMSPEDSSIYLCSVATGGAGETQYFGPGTRLLVL.

This sequence joins TRBV7-2 and TRBJ1-1; 8 bases are shared with TRBD1. Trimming removed 5 bases from V and 5 bases from J; junction bases left unmatched: 4. CDR1 is SGHTA and CDR2 is FQGNSA in the germline V gene. The CDR3 contains 13 residues. CDR3 amino acids: CASSTDRGTEAFF. As DNA, the CDR3 is TGTGCCAGCAGCACTGACAGGGGAACTGAAGCTTTCTTT.

The chain carries TRBV4-2 and TRBJ1-2; D uncertain. The germline V gene encodes CDR1 LGHNA and CDR2 YNFKEQ. This CDR3 has 14 residues. Trimming shortened V by 6 bases and J by 8 bases, and 19 bases separated the two germline ends. This CDR3 is CASRWAGAVSGYTF. The CDR3 bases are TGTGCCAGCAGGTGGGCCGGCGCGGTGAGCGGCTACACCTTC.

There are a few counts of this clone. J is TRBJ2-7 and V is TRBV4-1, with 10 positions matching TRBD1. The V gene's germline CDR1 is MGHRA and CDR2 YSYEKL. V dropped 2 bases and J dropped 2; count of bases not matched to a gene: 9. CDR3 size: 17 residues. The CDR3 DNA reads TGCGCCAGCAGCCAAAGACAGGGGGCGGGCCCCACCTACGAGCAGTACTTC. Residues: CASSQRQGAGPTYEQYF.

The J gene is TRBJ1-1, the V gene TRBV2; D perhaps matches TRBD1 (6 bases). From germline, CDR1 is SNHLY and CDR2 FYNNEI. Trimming shortened V by 7 bases and J by 2 bases, and 20 bases separated the two germline ends. The length of the CDR3 is 16 residues. CDR3 residues: CASIPGVGVSNTEAFF. In nucleotides, the CDR3 is TGTGCCAGCATCCCAGGGGTGGGGGTAAGCAACACTGAAGCTTTCTTT.

J is TRBJ1-1 and V is TRBV27; no reliable D call. In germline, CDR1 is MNHEY, CDR2 SMNVEV (reference sequence). The CDR3 is made up of 13 amino acids. V lost 2 bases to trimming and J lost 7 bases, with 11 bases between them. The CDR3 coding sequence is TGTGCCAGCAGTTTAGAGCCAGGCTTTGAAGCTTTCTTT. It specifies CASSLEPGFEAFF.

The count of this clone is one. The chain joins TRBV6-4 to TRBJ1-6; 9 positions agree with TRBD1. The V gene's germline CDR1 is MRHNA and CDR2 SNTAGT. The CDR3 has 15 residues. J lost 6 bases, V lost 4 bases, and 4 bases had no gene match. The CDR3 bases are TGTGCCAGCAGTGTTGCGGGACAGGGTAATTCACCCCTCCACTTT. Its protein product is CASSVAGQGNSPLHF.

The rearrangement joins TRBV4-2 to TRBJ1-3; D is unresolved. V lost 8 bases and J 2 bases, leaving 10 bases between the germline ends. The CDR3 is 13 residues long. CDR1 and CDR2 (germline): LGHNA, YNFKEQ. The CDR3 reads CASGLSTGNTIYF. CDR3 nucleotides: TGTGCCAGCGGCCTCTCGACTGGAAACACCATATATTTT.

The chain carries TRBV27 and TRBJ2-7; 10 bases align to TRBD1. CDR3 size: 16 residues. V gave up 5 bases and J gave up 3 bases; unmatched junction bases: 10. Germline values: CDR1 MNHEY, CDR2 SMNVEV (reference sequence). CDR3 bases: TGTGCCAGCAGTCCAAGACAGGGGGCGTCCGGCTACGAGCAGTACTTC. Translated, it gives CASSPRQGASGYEQYF.

V usage is TRBV6-1 and J usage is TRBJ1-4; TRBD1 aligns across 8 bases. V lost 1 base to trimming and J lost 6 bases; unmatched junction nucleotides: 4. CDR3 length: 15 amino acids. Germline V gene sequence: CDR1 MNHNS, CDR2 SASEGT. This CDR3 reads CASSEDTGGYEKLFF. The CDR3 DNA reads TGTGCCAGCAGTGAAGATACAGGGGGATATGAAAAACTGTTTTTT.

The rearrangement links TRBV12-5 to TRBJ1-6; D not resolved. Germline V gene sequence: CDR1 LGHNT, CDR2 FRNRAP. The CDR3 extends over 16 amino acids. V lost 3 bases and J 0 bases, leaving 9 bases between the germline ends. As DNA, the CDR3 is TGTGCTAGTGGTTTAGGTACCGGCTCCTATAATTCACCCCTCCACTTT. Translation: CASGLGTGSYNSPLHF.

This clone was observed a single time. The chain carries TRBV11-2 and TRBJ1-3; maybe TRBD1 (5 bases). Deletions cut 8 bases from V and 5 bases from J, with 16 bases between. Germline loops: CDR1 SGHAT, CDR2 FQNNGV. The length of the CDR3 is 14 residues. DNA of the CDR3: TGTGCCAGCCAGGGACTTAGGATCCGAAACACCATATATTTT. Its protein product is CASQGLRIRNTIYF.

The CDR3 here is CASSIGSSYNSPLHF. DNA for the CDR3: TGTGCCAGCAGTATCGGGAGCTCCTATAATTCACCCCTCCACTTT. The chain has TRBV28 and TRBJ1-6; D is ambiguous. This CDR3 region has 15 residues. V was trimmed by 5 bases and J by 0 bases, leaving 8 bases between them. CDR1 is MDHEN and CDR2 is SYDVKM in the germline V gene.

This chain uses TRBV15 with TRBJ1-5; a weak D match, TRBD1 (6 bases). In germline, CDR1 is LNHNV, CDR2 YYDKDF (reference sequence). The CDR3 has 18 residues. V lost 0 bases to trimming and J lost 1 base, with 16 bases between them. The CDR3 bases are TGTGCCACCAGCAGAGATGGGGGTTGGGGACAAAGCAATCAGCCCCAGCATTTT. Protein product: CATSRDGGWGQSNQPQHF.

The chain's CDR3 is CASRSESYGYTF. CDR3 nucleotide sequence: TGTGCCAGCAGATCGGAAAGCTATGGCTACACCTTC. The chain couples TRBV6-5 to TRBJ1-2; D gene unclear. CDR1 is MNHEY and CDR2 is SVGAGI in the germline V gene. V was trimmed by 6 bases and J by 4 bases, leaving 9 bases between them. This CDR3 comprises 12 residues.

J is TRBJ2-3 and V is TRBV15; possibly TRBD1 for D (5 bases). From germline, CDR1 is LNHNV and CDR2 YYDKDF (reference sequence). The V end was cut by 0 bases, the J end by 7 bases, with 8 bases between. The CDR3 contains 13 residues. For the CDR3, the DNA is TGTGCCACCAGCAGAGATAAGGGGAATACGCAGTATTTT. It specifies CATSRDKGNTQYF.

This chain links TRBV28 with TRBJ2-7, with D perhaps TRBD2 (6 bases). The CDR3 has 17 residues. From germline, CDR1 is MDHEN and CDR2 SYDVKM. Trimming removed 2 bases from V and 4 bases from J, with 21 bases in between. The CDR3 loop is CASSLNAGTDDFYEQYF. In DNA form, the CDR3 reads TGTGCCAGCAGTTTAAATGCCGGGACTGACGATTTTTACGAGCAGTACTTC.

V and J are TRBV4-1 and TRBJ2-7; 10 bases fit TRBD2. Germline V lookup: CDR1 MGHRA, CDR2 YSYEKL. This CDR3 is 15 amino acids long. J was trimmed by 6 bases and V by 0 bases; bases with no gene match: 5. In DNA form, the CDR3 reads TGCGCCAGCAGCCAAGATCGGACTAGCGGTTTCGAGCAGTACTTC. Its translation: CASSQDRTSGFEQYF.